This T cell receptor beta chain derives from a study of graft-versus-host responses after intestinal transplantation. Study-wide background: Transplant types were multivisceral, liver-intestinal, or isolated intestinal. After anti-thymocyte globulin induction, recipients took tacrolimus and steroids for 3 to 4 years. Study-level results: High graft-versus-host to host-versus-graft T cell clonal ratios marked allografts of patients with graft-donor macrochimerism. Recipient marrow harbored GvH clones, some of which surfaced first in ileum or blood.

On this clone itself: The antigen remains undetermined.

Sequencing was performed with immunoSEQ multiplex PCR; in TCRdb, only in-frame clones are kept and a portion is missing. The sample yields roughly 73,000 clones, around nine tenths seen once. This CDR3 contains 14 residues. Per germline, CDR1 MNHEY and CDR2 SMNVEV (reference sequence). Trimming removed 4 bases from V and 8 bases from J; junction bases left unmatched: 7. The sequence came from a human donor who was the organ donor for an intestinal transplant. This specimen consisted of unstimulated CD8+ T cells sorted from spleen or lymph node cells, obtained before transplant. The chain carries TRBV27 and TRBJ2-1; 8 nucleotides line up with TRBD2. The CDR3 is CASSSTSGGDEQFF. DNA for the CDR3: TGTGCCAGCAGTTCCACGTCGGGAGGGGATGAGCAGTTCTTC.